This T cell receptor (beta chain) was captured in a study of chemoradiotherapy in HPV16-positive cancers. Study in general: Two HPV16-positive patients' cells yielded candidate HPV-specific clones and common motifs. Regarding the study as a whole: For HPV16-positive patients, expanding HPV-responsive T cells associated with longer recurrence-free survival. Candidate HPV-specific clones and E7-related TCR motifs grew in tumor during treatment.

Concerning this clone: Its antigen remains unknown.

Germline assignment: CDR1 LNHDA and CDR2 SQIVND (reference sequence). V lost 7 bases, J lost 6 bases, and 19 bases lay in between. The CDR3 covers 15 residues. TCRdb's table, derived via immunoSEQ multiplex PCR, lists solely in-frame clones and lacks some. The sample includes some 28,000 clones, more than 75% of them seen just once. The chain joins TRBV19 to TRBJ1-5; D gene ambiguous. The sequencing used blood, collected from a patient who underwent chemoradiotherapy. This TCR derives from a human donor with HPV-associated anogenital cancer. The CDR3 region is CASKDKSEGIQPQHF. DNA of the CDR3: TGTGCCAGTAAAGATAAAAGTGAGGGTATTCAGCCCCAGCATTTT. The full variable domain, completed using reference TRBV19 and TRBJ1-5, is DGGITQSPKYLFRKEGQNVTLSCEQNLNHDAMYWYRQDPGQGLRLIYYSQIVNDFQKGDIAEGYSVSREKKESFPLTVTSAQKNPTAFYLCASKDKSEGIQPQHFGDGTRLSIL.